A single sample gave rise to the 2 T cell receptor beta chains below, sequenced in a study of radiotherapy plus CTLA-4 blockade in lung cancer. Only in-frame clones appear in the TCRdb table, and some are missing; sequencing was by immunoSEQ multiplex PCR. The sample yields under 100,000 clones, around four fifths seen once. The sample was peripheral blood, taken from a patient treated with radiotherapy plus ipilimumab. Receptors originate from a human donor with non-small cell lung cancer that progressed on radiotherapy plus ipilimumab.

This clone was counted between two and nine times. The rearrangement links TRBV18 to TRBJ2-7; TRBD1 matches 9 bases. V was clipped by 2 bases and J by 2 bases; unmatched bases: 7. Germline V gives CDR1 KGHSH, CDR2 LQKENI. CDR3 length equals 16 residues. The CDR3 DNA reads TGTGCCAGCTCACCATCTTTTTGGACAGGGGCCTACGAGCAGTACTTC. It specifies CASSPSFWTGAYEQYF.

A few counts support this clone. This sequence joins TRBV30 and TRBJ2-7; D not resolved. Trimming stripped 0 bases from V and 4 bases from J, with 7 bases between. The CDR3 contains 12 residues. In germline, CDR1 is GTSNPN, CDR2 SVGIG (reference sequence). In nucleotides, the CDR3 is TGTGCCTGGAGTGTATCAGCGTACGAGCAGTACTTC. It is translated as CAWSVSAYEQYF.